This T cell receptor beta chain was retrieved from a study of blood T cell repertoires in COVID-19. Study-level background: Sites in the United States, Italy and Spain provided acute and convalescent COVID-19 samples. PBMCs, B-cell-depleted T cells, or T cells provided the cDNA or gDNA that made up the material.

The authors' processing: Amplifying reference gene primers gave estimates of nucleated cell counts. Repertoires were generated with immunoSEQ multiplex PCR, while TCRdb's copy carries only in-frame clones and drops some. V and J calls and clone size are those listed in that table; D and trimming were worked out from the DNA. The data hold about 14,000 clones, with around 69% observed a single time. This CDR3 spans 14 amino acids. Germline CDR1 and CDR2: MGHDK and SYGVNS. With V trimmed by 6 bases and J by 2 bases, 1 base remained unmatched. The specimen was peripheral blood. The source is a boy younger than 10 with active or convalescent COVID-19. The chain employs TRBV25-1 and TRBJ1-5; TRBD1 agrees at 10 bases. The CDR3 loop reads CASSGTGGNQPQHF. In DNA, the CDR3 is TGTGCCAGCAGCGGGACAGGGGGCAATCAGCCCCAGCATTTT.